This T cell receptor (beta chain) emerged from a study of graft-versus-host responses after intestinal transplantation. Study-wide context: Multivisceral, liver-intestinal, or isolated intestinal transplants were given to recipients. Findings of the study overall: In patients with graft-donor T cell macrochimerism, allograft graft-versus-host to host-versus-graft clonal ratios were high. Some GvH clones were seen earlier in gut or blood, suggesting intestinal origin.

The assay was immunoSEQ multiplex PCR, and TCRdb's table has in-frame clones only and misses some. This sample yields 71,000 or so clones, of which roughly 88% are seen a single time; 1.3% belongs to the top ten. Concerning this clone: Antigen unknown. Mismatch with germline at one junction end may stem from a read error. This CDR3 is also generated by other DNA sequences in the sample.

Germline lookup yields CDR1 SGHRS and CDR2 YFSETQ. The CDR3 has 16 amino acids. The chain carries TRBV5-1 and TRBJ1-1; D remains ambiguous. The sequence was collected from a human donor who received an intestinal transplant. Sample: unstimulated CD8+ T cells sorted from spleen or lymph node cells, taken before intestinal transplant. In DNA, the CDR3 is TGTGCCAGCAGCTTGGGGTCAGGAGGGCTGAACACTGAAGCTTTCTTT. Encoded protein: CASSLGSGGLNTEAFF.